This TCR beta chain originates from a study of T-cell reconstitution after alpha-beta-depleted transplantation in children. General study findings and limits: As was reported, about two months after transplant, alpha-beta T cells came from several hundred expanded graft clones. Where some patients showed high TCRbeta diversity at day 60, it came from recipient T cells and thymic progenitors that had survived. T-cell counts and diversity were attributed mostly to newly produced T cells one year after transplant.

This clonotype showed up many times. Its antigen is not known. Per germline, CDR1 LGHDT and CDR2 YNNKEL (reference sequence). Trimming stripped 2 bases from V and 0 bases from J, with 2 bases between. The CDR3 spans 13 residues. Preparing the TCRbeta library involved the use of unique molecular identifiers. Each CDR3 protein gets one entry after TCRdb re-called the PCR reads with MiXCR. The sample gives around 490,000 distinct CDR3 sequences, 11% of which show up once; 14% is in the top ten. The input for sequencing was PBMCs, mostly from graft donor cells, taken 180 days after TCRalphabeta/CD19-depleted stem cell transplant. This TCR came from a female patient between 2 and 15 years old who had a stem cell transplant for aplastic anemia, so the T cells may come from the graft donor. This chain joins TRBV3-1 and TRBJ1-3; D gene unclear. CDR3 bases: TGTGCCAGCAGCCAAACCTCTGGAAACACCATATATTTT. Translating gives CASSQTSGNTIYF.